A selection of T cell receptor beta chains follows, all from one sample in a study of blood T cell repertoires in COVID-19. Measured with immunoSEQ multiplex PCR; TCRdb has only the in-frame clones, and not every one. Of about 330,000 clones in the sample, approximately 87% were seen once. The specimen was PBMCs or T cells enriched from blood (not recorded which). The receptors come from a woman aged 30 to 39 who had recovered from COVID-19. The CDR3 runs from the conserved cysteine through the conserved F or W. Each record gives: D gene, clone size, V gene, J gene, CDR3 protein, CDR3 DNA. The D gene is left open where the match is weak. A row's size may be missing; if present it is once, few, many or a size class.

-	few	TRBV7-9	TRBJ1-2	CASSQEGYGYTF	TGTGCCAGCAGCCAGGAAGGCTATGGCTACACCTTC
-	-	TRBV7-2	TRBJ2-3	CASSLIGPPGDTQYF	TGTGCCAGCAGCTTAATCGGGCCTCCGGGGGATACGCAGTATTTT
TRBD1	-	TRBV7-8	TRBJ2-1	CASSLRTGGSYNEQFF	TGTGCCAGCAGCCTCCGGACAGGGGGCTCCTACAATGAGCAGTTCTTC
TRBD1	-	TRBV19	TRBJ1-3	CASSMDRENTIYF	TGTGCCAGTAGTATGGACAGGGAAAACACCATATATTTT
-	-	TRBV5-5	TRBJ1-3	CASSLWVGESSGNTIYF	TGTGCCAGCAGCTTGTGGGTCGGAGAGTCCTCTGGAAACACCATATATTTT
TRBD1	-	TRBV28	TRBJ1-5	CASTGSFVTGANQPQHF	TGTGCCAGCACCGGGTCGTTTGTGACAGGGGCCAATCAGCCCCAGCATTTT
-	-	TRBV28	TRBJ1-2	CASSSLGQPHYGYTF	TGTGCCAGCAGTTCGCTCGGACAACCCCACTATGGCTACACCTTC
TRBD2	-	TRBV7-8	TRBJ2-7	CASSLRTSGLYEQYF	TGTGCCAGCAGCTTACGGACTAGCGGGCTCTACGAGCAGTACTTC
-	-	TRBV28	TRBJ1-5	CASSYPDQPQHF	TGTGCCAGCAGTTACCCAGATCAGCCCCAGCATTTT
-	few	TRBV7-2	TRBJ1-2	CASSLGGRGYTF	TGTGCCAGCAGCCTGGGCGGGCGGGGCTACACCTTC
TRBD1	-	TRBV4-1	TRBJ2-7	CASSPHRGFYEQYF	TGCGCCAGCAGCCCACACAGGGGTTTCTACGAGCAGTACTTC
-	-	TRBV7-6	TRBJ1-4	CASSLAPSTGPINEKLFF	TGTGCCAGCAGCTTGGCCCCCTCGACAGGCCCAATTAATGAAAAACTGTTTTTT
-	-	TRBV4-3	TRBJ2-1	CASSRGGGKRSNEQFF	TGCGCCAGCAGCCGGGGCGGGGGCAAGAGGAGCAATGAGCAGTTCTTC
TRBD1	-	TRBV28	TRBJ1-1	CASSGRDRGRPRGVEAFF	TGTGCCAGCAGTGGACGCGACAGGGGGAGACCTCGAGGGGTCGAAGCTTTCTTT
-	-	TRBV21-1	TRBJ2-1	CASSKGRRGGGNEQFF	TGTGCCAGCAGCAAGGGGCGGCGGGGGGGAGGCAATGAGCAGTTCTTC
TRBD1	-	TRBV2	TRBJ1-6	CASSERIGTDNSPLHF	TGTGCCAGCAGTGAACGGATCGGGACAGATAATTCACCCCTCCACTTT